These T cell receptor beta chains were read from a single sample in a study of cytomegalovirus exposure and HLA in healthy donors. Data came from immunoSEQ multiplex PCR; TCRdb stores just in-frame clones and leaves some out. This sample's table reports under 35,000 clones. Source material: PBMCs. Receptor source: a man under 40 in good health and CMV-seronegative. CDR3s include the opening cysteine and the closing phenylalanine or tryptophan. D genes are given only for firm matches.

>13|NA|TRBJ1-5|TRBV5-1
TGCGCCAGCAGTCTTGGGCAGGATCAGCCCCAGCATTTT
CASSLGQDQPQHF
>14|NA|TRBJ2-7|TRBV11-3
TGTGCCAGCAGCTTAGGGGCAGGGCGATACGAGCAGTACTTC
CASSLGAGRYEQYF
>16|TRBD2|TRBJ2-1|TRBV9
TGTGCCAGCAGCGTAGAGGAGGGACTAGCAATCAATGAGCAGTTCTTC
CASSVEEGLAINEQFF
>12|NA|TRBJ1-6|TRBV5-6
TGTGCCAGCAGCTTCCTAAATTCACCCCTCCACTTT
CASSFLNSPLHF
>14|NA|TRBJ1-3|TRBV19
TGTGCCAGTAAACCAGGAAACAATGTGAACACCATATATTTT
CASKPGNNVNTIYF
>16|NA|TRBJ2-5|TRBV7-3
TGTGCCAGCAGTTTTCAAGGTTCAGGGGCGGGAGAGACCCAGTACTTC
CASSFQGSGAGETQYF
>14|NA|TRBJ1-4|TRBV5-1
TGCGCCAGCAGCCACGGGGACCGGGAGGAAAAACTGTTTTTT
CASSHGDREEKLFF
>13|NA|TRBJ2-5|TRBV18
TGTGCCAGCTCACCACCGAACTTTCTCCGTCAGTACTTC
CASSPPNFLRQYF
>13|TRBD1|TRBJ1-3|TRBV6-5
TGTGCCAGCAGTACAGGGGGTGGAAACACCATATATTTT
CASSTGGGNTIYF
>13|NA|TRBJ2-5|TRBV5-1
TGCGCCAGCAGCCGGCAGACACAAGAGACCCAGTACTTC
CASSRQTQETQYF
>14|NA|TRBJ2-5|TRBV5-1
TGCGCCAGCGGGGGCCTCGGGGACCAAGAGACCCAGTACTTC
CASGGLGDQETQYF
>15|TRBD2|TRBJ2-7|TRBV11-1
TGTGCCAGCAGCCCAGGACTAGCGGGAGTCTACGAGCAGTACTTC
CASSPGLAGVYEQYF
>16|NA|TRBJ2-7|TRBV11-2
TGTGCCAGCAGCTCAGTAAGGGACACGAGCTCCTACGAGCAGTACTTC
CASSSVRDTSSYEQYF
>15|NA|TRBJ1-1|TRBV14
TGTGCCAGCAGCGTCGGGACACCTTGGGGCGCTGAAGCTTTCTTT
CASSVGTPWGAEAFF
>15|NA|TRBJ2-7|TRBV5-1
TGCGCCAGCAGCTTGGTTGGGCAATCCGCCTACGAGCAGTACTTC
CASSLVGQSAYEQYF
>15|NA|TRBJ1-1|TRBV2
TGTGCCAGCAGTGAAGCGCTTCAGGGCGGCACTGAAGCTTTCTTT
CASSEALQGGTEAFF
>14|TRBD1|TRBJ1-2|TRBV7-9
TGTGCCAGCAGCTACGGACAGGGAACCTATGGCTACACCTTC
CASSYGQGTYGYTF
>14|TRBD1|TRBJ1-4|TRBV10-3
TGTGCCATCAGTGGAACAGGGGATAATGAAAAACTGTTTTTT
CAISGTGDNEKLFF
>13|NA|TRBJ2-3|TRBV30
TGTGCCTGGAGCCAGGCTAGCACAGATACGCAGTATTTT
CAWSQASTDTQYF
>15|TRBD1|TRBJ2-3|TRBV28
TGTGCCAGCAGTCCAGGGGGCCTTAGCACAGATACGCAGTATTTT
CASSPGGLSTDTQYF
>15|TRBD2|TRBJ2-6|TRBV6-5
TGTGCCAGCAGAAGCGGGGAAGCTGGGGCCAACGTCCTGACTTTC
CASRSGEAGANVLTF
>14|NA|TRBJ2-5|TRBV15
TGTGCCACCAGCAGACTGGCATCCCCAGAGACCCAGTACTTC
CATSRLASPETQYF
>17|NA|TRBJ1-1|TRBV7-9
TGTGCCAGCAGGAAAGGGAGGCTAGGGCAGACCAACACTGAAGCTTTCTTT
CASRKGRLGQTNTEAFF
>12|NA|TRBJ2-5|TRBV18
TGTGCCAGCTCACCAGCTAGGAAGACCCAGTACTTC
CASSPARKTQYF
>13|NA|TRBJ2-7|TRBV6-5
TGTGCCAGCAGTTTCGCGGGGCGGCGAGAGCAGTACTTC
CASSFAGRREQYF
>14|TRBD1|TRBJ2-2|TRBV29-1
TGCAGCGTTCGGCAGGGGGCGGACACCGGGGAGCTGTTTTTT
CSVRQGADTGELFF
>13|TRBD1|TRBJ1-5|TRBV28
TGTGCCAGCAGTTTTAGGGGGCGTCAGCCCCAGCATTTT
CASSFRGRQPQHF
>14|TRBD2|TRBJ2-3|TRBV2
TGTGCCAGCGAGCGGGGACCCCTCGCAGATACGCAGTATTTT
CASERGPLADTQYF
>15|TRBD1|TRBJ1-1|TRBV7-2
TGTGCCAGCAGTTGGGAGGACAGGGGGAACACTGAAGCTTTCTTT
CASSWEDRGNTEAFF
>16|NA|TRBJ1-2|TRBV5-6
TGTGCCAGCAGCTTGGCGGCTGGGAGGCTCATCTATGGCTACACCTTC
CASSLAAGRLIYGYTF
>16|NA|TRBJ2-7|TRBV4-1
TGCGCCAGCAGCCAAGGGGTCCAGGTTTTCCCCTACGAGCAGTACTTC
CASSQGVQVFPYEQYF
>14|TRBD1|TRBJ1-2|TRBV5-1
TGCGCCAGCAGCTCGAGACAGGGGGCAGATGGCTACACCTTC
CASSSRQGADGYTF
>14|NA|TRBJ2-1|TRBV6-4
TGTGCCAGCGCCTCGGGAGAGGCGCACAATGAGCAGTTCTTC
CASASGEAHNEQFF
>16|TRBD1|TRBJ1-2|TRBV4-1
TGCGCCAGCAGCCAAACTAGGGACAGGGGAGGTCATGGCTACACCTTC
CASSQTRDRGGHGYTF
>15|TRBD2|TRBJ2-1|TRBV2
TGTGCCAGCAGTGCCCTCGGGGGGGATTACAATGAGCAGTTCTTC
CASSALGGDYNEQFF
>15|NA|TRBJ2-7|TRBV6-5
TGTGCCAGCAGTTACTCGAAGCAGGGTTCCTACGAGCAGTACTTC
CASSYSKQGSYEQYF
>13|NA|TRBJ1-1|TRBV7-9
TGTGCCAGCGGTTGGACAAGGAACACTGAAGCTTTCTTT
CASGWTRNTEAFF
>16|NA|TRBJ2-3|TRBV27
TGTGCCAGCAGTTCCCGGGGCGGAGGGTACACAGATACGCAGTATTTT
CASSSRGGGYTDTQYF
>16|TRBD1|TRBJ2-7|TRBV7-2
TGTGCCAGCAGCTTAAAGCCTCCGGGACAGGGTGGCGAGCAGTACTTC
CASSLKPPGQGGEQYF
>12|NA|TRBJ2-7|TRBV28
TGTGCCAGCTCTCCGGGGGACTACGAGCAGTACTTC
CASSPGDYEQYF
>15|NA|TRBJ1-2|TRBV5-5
TGTGCCAGCAGACCTCTCGGGACAACCCAGCGTGGCTACACCTTC
CASRPLGTTQRGYTF
>16|TRBD2|TRBJ2-5|TRBV19
TGTGCCAGTAGTCCTCGAGACGGGAGGGCCGGGGAGACCCAGTACTTC
CASSPRDGRAGETQYF
>15|NA|TRBJ2-1|TRBV9
TGTGCCAGCAGCGTAACGGGGAACGAAATCGATGAGCAGTTCTTC
CASSVTGNEIDEQFF